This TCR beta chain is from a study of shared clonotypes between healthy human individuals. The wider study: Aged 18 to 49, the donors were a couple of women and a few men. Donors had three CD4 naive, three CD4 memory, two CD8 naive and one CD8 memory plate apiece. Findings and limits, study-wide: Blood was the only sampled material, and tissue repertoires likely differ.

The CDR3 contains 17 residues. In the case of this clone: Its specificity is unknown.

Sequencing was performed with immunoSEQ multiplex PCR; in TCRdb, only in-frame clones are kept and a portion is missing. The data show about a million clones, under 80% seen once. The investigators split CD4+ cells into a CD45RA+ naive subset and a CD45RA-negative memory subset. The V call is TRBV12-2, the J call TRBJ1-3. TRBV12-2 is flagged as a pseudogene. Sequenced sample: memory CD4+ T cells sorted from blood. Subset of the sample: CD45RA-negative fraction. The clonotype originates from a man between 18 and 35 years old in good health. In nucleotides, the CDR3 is TGTGCAAGTCGCTTAGCTCGGGGGAAGAGCTCTGGAAACACCATATATTTT. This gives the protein CASRLARGKSSGNTIYF.